The 21 T cell receptor beta chains given below trace back to one sample, sequenced in a study of beta chain features in type 1 diabetes. Whole-study findings and limits: Moderate but significant shortening of TCRB CDR3s was recorded in all four CD4+ subsets from Type 1 diabetes patients.

All of the isolated RNA was reverse transcribed, so expressed TCRB transcripts were sequenced. The table came from immunoSEQ multiplex PCR; TCRdb's copy has only in-frame clones and leaves some out. Here the sample spans more than 300,000 clones, roughly 12% being singletons. These receptors' antigens are unknown. The specimen sequenced was naive CD4+ T cells from blood. The origin of the receptors is a woman aged 18 to 35 with type 1 diabetes.

This clone appeared a few times. V is TRBV10-3 and J is TRBJ1-2; TRBD1 might be the D (5 bases). V was clipped by 2 bases and J by 0 bases, with 13 bases between them. Per the germline V gene, CDR1 is ENHRY and CDR2 is SYGVKD. The CDR3 has 16 amino acids. CDR3 coding DNA: TGTGCCATCAGTGAGGGGGGAGGCGGGCCTAACTATGGCTACACCTTC. Protein sequence: CAISEGGGGPNYGYTF.

V gene TRBV7-9 combines with J gene TRBJ2-7; D ambiguous. Germline lookup yields CDR1 SEHNR and CDR2 FQNEAQ (reference sequence). This CDR3 region has 12 residues. Trimming shortened V by 3 bases and J by 2 bases, and 5 bases separated the two germline ends. The CDR3 loop is CASSFQTYEQYF. CDR3 DNA sequence: TGTGCCAGCAGCTTCCAAACCTACGAGCAGTACTTC.

Of note for this clone: The same CDR3 arises from other DNA sequences in this sample as well. The rearrangement links TRBV19 to TRBJ1-1; the match to TRBD1 covers 8 bases. CDR1 is LNHDA and CDR2 is SQIVND in the germline V gene (reference sequence). With V trimmed by 4 bases and J by 5 bases, 6 bases remained unmatched. This CDR3 is built from 14 residues. The CDR3 is CASSTRQGITEAFF. The CDR3 DNA reads TGTGCCAGTAGTACTAGACAGGGGATAACTGAAGCTTTCTTT.

This clone was observed a few times. The CDR3 sequence: CASSYTRSNQPQHF. The CDR3 DNA reads TGTGCCAGCAGTTACACCAGGAGCAATCAGCCCCAGCATTTT. This rearrangement joins TRBV6-6 to TRBJ1-5; no reliable D call. This CDR3 is 14 amino acids long. Trimming shortened V by 2 bases and J by 1 base, and 6 bases separated the two germline ends. Germline V gene sequence: CDR1 MNHNY, CDR2 SVGAGI (reference sequence).

V usage is TRBV6-6 and J usage is TRBJ2-2; D perhaps matches TRBD2 (6 bases). Germline CDR1 reads MNHNY; CDR2 reads SVGAGI (reference sequence). The CDR3 extends over 13 amino acids. Trimming took 4 bases from V and 6 from J, leaving 9 bases between them. The CDR3 protein is CASSWGDSGELFF. DNA for the CDR3: TGTGCCAGCAGTTGGGGGGATTCCGGGGAGCTGTTTTTT.

A few counts support this clone. V and J are TRBV7-9 and TRBJ2-7, with TRBD2 matching 14 bases. This CDR3 is built from 18 residues. After removal of 4 bases from V and 1 base from J, the junction contained 9 bases not matched to a gene. Per germline, CDR1 SEHNR and CDR2 FQNEAQ (reference sequence). The CDR3 sequence is CASSSTGTSGRVSYEQYF. The CDR3 coding sequence is TGTGCCAGCAGCTCAACCGGGACTAGCGGGAGAGTATCCTACGAGCAGTACTTC.

Only a few counts were recorded for this clone. This chain uses TRBV9 with TRBJ2-1, with D possibly TRBD2 on 6 matching bases. Germline V gene data show CDR1 as SGDLS and CDR2 as YYNGEE. This CDR3 is built from 15 residues. V lost 4 bases, J lost 8 bases, and 19 bases lay in between. CDR3 nucleotide sequence: TGTGCCAGCAGCTCGAGACTAGTAGGCGGCGATGAGCAGTTCTTC. Encoded protein: CASSSRLVGGDEQFF.

This clone came up a few times. The chain uses TRBV4-2 and TRBJ1-2; 7 positions agree with TRBD1. Germline assignment: CDR1 LGHNA and CDR2 YNFKEQ. V was pared by 0 bases and J by 4 bases, with 5 bases of the junction left unmatched. The CDR3 totals 15 residues. CDR3 DNA sequence: TGTGCCAGCAGCCAAGAGGAAGGGGGCGGCTATGGCTACACCTTC. The encoded protein is CASSQEEGGGYGYTF.

In its sample, this clone was seen a few times. The chain recombines TRBV5-4 with TRBJ2-5; TRBD1 aligns across 9 bases. V trimming: 4 bases; J trimming: 1 base; junction bases outside the gene matches: 11. The CDR3 has 17 residues. CDR1 is SGHNT and CDR2 is YYREEE in the germline V gene (reference sequence). This CDR3 is CASSPRDREKFQETQYF. CDR3 in DNA: TGTGCCAGCAGCCCACGGGACAGGGAGAAATTCCAAGAGACCCAGTACTTC.

The chain employs TRBV30 and TRBJ1-1; no reliable D call. This CDR3 is built from 13 residues. V lost 2 bases to trimming and J lost 4 bases, with 11 bases between them. The germline CDR1 and CDR2 sequences are GTSNPN and SVGIG (reference sequence). CDR3 protein: CAWSRAGGTEAFF. In DNA form, the CDR3 reads TGTGCCTGGAGTCGGGCGGGAGGCACTGAAGCTTTCTTT.

This clone was seen only a few times. The gene calls are TRBV7-9 and TRBJ2-3; D remains unclear. The CDR3 extends over 13 amino acids. Per germline, CDR1 SEHNR and CDR2 FQNEAQ (reference sequence). Between the trimmed V and J ends, which lost 8 bases and 2 bases, there was a span of 11 bases. The DNA for the CDR3 is TGTGCCAGCTGCGGCAGAAACACAGATACGCAGTATTTT. It yields the protein CASCGRNTDTQYF.

V gene TRBV11-1 combines with J gene TRBJ2-5; a weak D match, TRBD1 (6 bases). The J call is in doubt because the DNA end fits TRBJ2-7 better. The germline V gene has CDR1 SGHAT and CDR2 FQDESV (reference sequence). The length of the CDR3 is 14 residues. The CDR3 bases are TGTGCCAGCAGCCCCCCCGACAGGTCCTACGAGCAGTACTTC. Translated: CASSPPDRSYEQYF.

The chain uses TRBV4-2 and TRBJ2-3; D gene uncertain. The CDR3 consists of 15 residues. Trimming pared 1 base from V and 1 base from J, leaving 9 bases between. The germline gives CDR1 LGHNA, CDR2 YNFKEQ. The CDR3 DNA reads as TGTGCCAGCAGCCAAGTGTCTACCGGCACAGATACGCAGTATTTT. This gives the protein CASSQVSTGTDTQYF.

The chain joins TRBV1 to TRBJ1-1. TRBV1 is described as a pseudogene. The CDR3 extends over 17 amino acids. CDR3 in DNA: TGCACCAGCAGCCAAGAATATTGGCTTGGAGTTAGTACTGAAGCTTTCTTT. Translating it yields CTSSQEYWLGVSTEAFF.

This clone was observed a handful of times. This chain's CDR3 is CASSPRFGETQYF. In nucleotides, the CDR3 is TGTGCCAGCAGTCCCAGGTTCGGCGAGACCCAGTACTTC. The V gene is TRBV6-6, the J gene TRBJ2-5; the D is unclear. There are 13 residues in the CDR3. Germline V gene data show CDR1 as MNHNY and CDR2 as SVGAGI (reference sequence). The V end lost 5 bases, the J end lost 5 bases, and 12 bases lay between the germline ends.

The V and J genes are TRBV6-4 and TRBJ2-1, with 8 bases that match TRBD2. J was trimmed by 8 bases and V by 2 bases; bases with no gene match: 5. The CDR3 loop spans 14 amino acids. The V gene's germline CDR1 is MRHNA and CDR2 SNTAGT. The CDR3 sequence: CASSDGTSNDEQFF. The CDR3 nucleotides read TGTGCCAGCAGTGACGGGACTAGTAACGATGAGCAGTTCTTC.

The J gene is TRBJ2-3, the V gene TRBV7-9; 8 nucleotides align to TRBD2. The CDR3 covers 14 residues. V lost 6 bases, J lost 3 bases, and 5 bases stayed unmatched. Germline-derived CDR1 and CDR2 are SEHNR and FQNEAQ (reference sequence). The CDR3 DNA is TGTGCCAGCAGAGAGCGGGAGTTGACAGATACGCAGTATTTT. Amino acid sequence: CASRERELTDTQYF.

The chain combines TRBV27 with TRBJ2-1; TRBD1 matches at 9 bases. CDR3 length: 13 amino acids. The germline gives CDR1 MNHEY, CDR2 SMNVEV (reference sequence). V shed 6 bases and J 8 bases; nucleotides not matched to a gene: 5. The chain's CDR3 is CASRQGAGDEQFF. DNA of the CDR3: TGTGCCAGCAGACAGGGGGCTGGCGATGAGCAGTTCTTC.

The chain recombines TRBV11-2 with TRBJ2-5; 14 bases are shared with TRBD2. CDR3 length: 16 amino acids. The V gene end was trimmed by 5 bases and the J gene end by 2 bases; junction bases not matched to a gene: 4. The germline V gene encodes CDR1 SGHAT and CDR2 FQNNGV. The CDR3 DNA reads TGTGCCAGCAGCCCCCGGACTAGCGGGGGGCAAGAGACCCAGTACTTC. It encodes CASSPRTSGGQETQYF.

This clone was observed a handful of times. The chain carries TRBV6-5 and TRBJ1-4, with D unclear. CDR1 is MNHEY and CDR2 is SVGAGI in the germline V gene. Trimming pared 5 bases from V and 8 bases from J, leaving 12 bases between. The CDR3 contains 13 residues. CDR3 DNA sequence: TGTGCCAGCAGTGAACAAGGGAGCGAAAAACTGTTTTTT. Translated, it gives CASSEQGSEKLFF.

This clone has more than one count but fewer than ten. The chain combines TRBV4-3 with TRBJ2-5; 11 nucleotides agree with TRBD2. Germline CDR1 and CDR2: LGHNA and YSLEER. V trimming: 1 base; J trimming: 2 bases; junction bases outside the gene matches: 12. The CDR3 extends over 19 amino acids. CDR3 sequence: CASSQAYRMGLAEQETQYF. For the CDR3, the DNA is TGCGCCAGCAGCCAAGCCTATCGAATGGGACTAGCGGAGCAAGAGACCCAGTACTTC.